What follows are 28 T cell receptor beta chains derived from one specimen sequenced in a study of lung T cells in sarcoidosis with Löfgren's syndrome. TCRdb recomputed calls from the reads with MiXCR, one row per CDR3 protein. The sample includes about 2,000 distinct CDR3 sequences, under 30% seen only once; the top ten take over 9.5%. The sequenced material came from CD4+ T cells from bronchoalveolar lavage. The receptors stem from a human donor with sarcoidosis (Löfgren's syndrome or another form), or a control subject (not recorded which).

For this clonotype: An end of the junction differs from the germline gene, which may be a read error. The chain recombines TRBV20-1 with TRBJ1-4, with D uncertain. CDR1 is DFQATT, CDR2 SNEGSKA, per germline (reference sequence). This CDR3 is built from 14 residues. CDR3 residues: CSARIPAPNERLFF. CDR3 DNA: TGCAGTGCTAGAATCCCCGCCCCGAATGAAAGACTGTTCTTT.

This clonotype is labeled as medium-sized. CDR3 protein: CASSGQGAGGQPQHF. In DNA form, the CDR3 reads TGTGCCAGCAGCGGACAGGGTGCGGGCGGTCAGCCCCAGCATTTT. This chain links TRBV2 with TRBJ1-5; the match to TRBD1 covers 8 bases. This CDR3 has 15 residues. The trim removed 6 bases at V and 6 bases at J, leaving 10 bases unmatched. CDR1 and CDR2 from the germline V gene are SNHLY and FYNNEI. The entire variable domain, with the rest obtained from reference TRBV2 and TRBJ1-5, is as follows: EPEVTQTPSHQVTQMGQEVILRCVPISNHLYFYWYRQILGQKVEFLVSFYNNEISEKSEIFDDQFSVERPDGSNFTLKIRSTKLEDSAMYFCASSGQGAGGQPQHFGDGTRLSIL.

This clonotype rates as medium-sized. V usage is TRBV4-2 and J usage is TRBJ1-1; 8 bases map to TRBD1. CDR1 and CDR2 from the germline V gene are LGHNA and YNFKEQ. The CDR3 runs to 15 residues. V gave up 4 bases and J gave up 1 base; unmatched junction bases: 5. The CDR3 loop is CASSLQGAWNTEAFF. The DNA of the CDR3 is TGTGCCAGCAGCCTCCAGGGGGCGTGGAACACTGAAGCTTTCTTT.

Turning to this clonotype: Relative to the germline gene, one junction end is altered; a read error may explain this. This chain joins TRBV2 and TRBJ1-6; the D gene is possibly TRBD1 (6 bases). The germline gives CDR1 SNHLY, CDR2 FYNNEI. The CDR3 has 13 residues. CDR3: CASSEQTGSPPHF. DNA for the CDR3: TGTGCCAGCAGTGAGCAGACAGGTTCACCCCCCCACTTT.

By its share, this clonotype is large. The rearrangement joins TRBV7-2 to TRBJ2-3; D uncertain. The CDR3 is made up of 12 amino acids. The germline gives CDR1 SGHTA, CDR2 FQGNSA. The V end was cut by 2 bases, the J end by 6 bases, with 6 bases between. The CDR3 loop reads CASSLISDTQYF. The CDR3 region has the DNA TGTGCCAGCAGCTTAATTTCCGATACGCAGTATTTT. Full variable domain (outside the CDR3, taken from reference TRBV7-2 and TRBJ2-3): GAGVSQSPSNKVTEKGKDVELRCDPISGHTALYWYRQSLGQGLEFLIYFQGNSAPDKSGLPSDRFSAERTGGSVSTLTIQRTQQEDSAVYLCASSLISDTQYFGPGTRLTVL.

This clonotype is labeled as medium-sized. The chain recombines TRBV2 with TRBJ2-5; D possibly corresponds to TRBD1 (6 bases). Germline CDR1 reads SNHLY; CDR2 reads FYNNEI. The germline V and J ends were trimmed by 2 bases and 5 bases, with 12 bases remaining between them. There are 14 residues in the CDR3. CDR3: CASSEQGSRETQYF. DNA for the CDR3: TGTGCCAGCAGTGAACAGGGGAGTCGGGAGACCCAGTACTTC.

In the case of this clonotype: The junction shows a germline mismatch at one end, possibly a read error. The V gene is TRBV7-2, the J gene TRBJ2-5, with D possibly TRBD2 on 6 matching bases. CDR1 is SGHTA and CDR2 is FQGNSA in the germline V gene. There are 14 residues in the CDR3. CDR3 loop: CASSLGQPGEAHYF. In DNA form, the CDR3 reads TGTGCCAGCAGCTTAGGACAACCGGGGGAGGCCCATTACTTC.

This clonotype is labeled medium-sized. V gene TRBV3-1 combines with J gene TRBJ1-6; D gene ambiguous. The CDR3 has 14 amino acids. Per the germline V gene, CDR1 is LGHDT and CDR2 is YNNKEL (reference sequence). V shed 4 bases and J shed 7 bases, with 11 bases lying between them. CDR3 region: CASSPGGRNSPLHF. The CDR3, as DNA: TGTGCCAGCAGCCCCGGCGGGAGAAATTCACCCCTCCACTTT.

This clonotype qualifies as medium-sized (0.01 to 0.1%). CDR3 amino acids: CASSSPGPEQFF. DNA for the CDR3: TGTGCCAGCAGTTCCCCAGGTCCCGAGCAGTTCTTC. V is TRBV12-3 or TRBV12-4 and J is TRBJ2-1; D uncertain. This CDR3 contains 12 residues. Trimming pared 4 bases from V and 10 bases from J, leaving 11 bases between.

Remarks on this clonotype: Given a much more abundant clone one base away, this may be a read error. J is TRBJ2-5 and V is TRBV2; D possibly matches TRBD1 or TRBD2 (7 bases each). This CDR3 contains 14 residues. From germline, CDR1 is SNHLY and CDR2 FYNNEI. Trimming shortened V by 3 bases and J by 7 bases, and 15 bases separated the two germline ends. The CDR3 loop is CASSEAPGGATQYF. CDR3 sequence (DNA): TGTGCCAGCAGTGAGGCGCCAGGGGGGGCGACCCAGTACTTC.

Concerning this clonotype: Here the CDR3 omits its conserved ending phenylalanine or tryptophan, so a read error is the likely source. V is TRBV12-3 or TRBV12-4 and J is TRBJ2-3; 8 nucleotides align to TRBD2. The CDR3 is 16 amino acids. V gave up 5 bases and J gave up 0 bases; unmatched junction bases: 7. CDR3 protein: CASSPRTSSSTDTQYL. The CDR3 bases are TGTGCCAGCAGTCCGCGGACTAGCTCAAGCACAGATACGCAGTATCTT.

In its sample, this clonotype ranks as medium-sized. This rearrangement joins TRBV7-2 to TRBJ1-1; TRBD1 agrees at 7 bases. The CDR3 contains 13 residues. Germline V gene sequence: CDR1 SGHTA, CDR2 FQGNSA. The J segment lost 8 bases and the V segment lost 3 bases, leaving 6 bases of the junction unmatched. Here the CDR3 reads CASSLNRGREAFF. As DNA, the CDR3 is TGTGCCAGCAGCTTGAACAGGGGCCGCGAAGCTTTCTTT. The whole variable domain, remainder taken from reference TRBV7-2 and TRBJ1-1, is GAGVSQSPSNKVTEKGKDVELRCDPISGHTALYWYRQSLGQGLEFLIYFQGNSAPDKSGLPSDRFSAERTGGSVSTLTIQRTQQEDSAVYLCASSLNRGREAFFGQGTRLTVV.

Relative to its sample, this clonotype is large. The V and J genes are TRBV2 and TRBJ2-7; D gene ambiguous. The CDR3 extends over 13 amino acids. V was clipped by 8 bases and J by 6 bases, with 17 bases between them. CDR1 is SNHLY and CDR2 is FYNNEI in the germline V gene. The CDR3 loop reads CASLGISPSEQYF. CDR3 sequence (DNA): TGTGCCAGCTTGGGCATATCCCCCTCCGAGCAGTACTTC. The entire variable domain, with the rest obtained from reference TRBV2 and TRBJ2-7, is as follows: EPEVTQTPSHQVTQMGQEVILRCVPISNHLYFYWYRQILGQKVEFLVSFYNNEISEKSEIFDDQFSVERPDGSNFTLKIRSTKLEDSAMYFCASLGISPSEQYFGPGTRLTVT.

This clonotype was counted between two and nine times. The rearrangement links TRBV5-4 to TRBJ1-6, with D maybe TRBD1 (6 bases). CDR1 is SGHNT, CDR2 YYREEE, per germline (reference sequence). The CDR3 has 14 amino acids. The ends were cut back, 0 bases at V and 7 bases at J, with 8 bases in the middle. The CDR3 coding sequence is TGTGCCAGCAGCTTGGACCAGGGGAATTCACCCCTCCACTTT. The encoded protein is CASSLDQGNSPLHF. The variable domain in full, with the rest retrieved from reference TRBV5-4 and TRBJ1-6, is ETGVTQSPTHLIKTRGQQVTLRCSSQSGHNTVSWYQQALGQGPQFIFQYYREEENGRGNFPPRFSGLQFPNYSSELNVNALELDDSALYLCASSLDQGNSPLHFGNGTRLTVT.

The chain couples TRBV30 to TRBJ2-3; TRBD2 matches at 10 bases. CDR3 length: 14 residues. Germline CDR1 is GTSNPN and CDR2 is SVGIG (reference sequence). After removal of 5 bases from V and 3 bases from J, the junction contained 5 bases not matched to a gene. Here the CDR3 DNA reads TGTGCCTGGGGTATAGCGGGGGGTACAGATACGCAGTATTTT. It encodes CAWGIAGGTDTQYF.

This clonotype is termed medium-sized (0.01 to 0.1%). CDR3 amino acids: CASSPSRSVSYNEQFF. CDR3 nucleotide sequence: TGTGCCAGCAGCCCCTCGAGGAGTGTCTCCTACAATGAGCAGTTCTTC. This chain connects TRBV5-4 to TRBJ2-1, with D unresolved. This CDR3 region has 16 residues. V lost 4 bases to trimming and J lost 0 bases, with 14 bases between them. Germline assignment: CDR1 SGHNT and CDR2 YYREEE (reference sequence).

In this sample, this clonotype is medium-sized. The CDR3, as DNA: TGTGCCAGTCACAGCTCTGGAAACACCATATATTTT. It translates to CASHSSGNTIYF. The rearrangement joins TRBV18 to TRBJ1-3; D unresolved. The CDR3 consists of 12 residues. The V end was cut by 9 bases, the J end by 0 bases, with 6 bases between. In germline, CDR1 is KGHSH, CDR2 LQKENI.

As concerns this clonotype: A much bigger clone sits one base away, suggesting this may be a read error. The rearrangement joins TRBV6-1 to TRBJ2-7; D remains unclear. Germline V gene sequence: CDR1 MNHNS, CDR2 SASEGT. The CDR3 covers 12 residues. CDR3: CTSSTTVYGQYF. Written as DNA, the CDR3 is TGTACCAGCAGCACAACAGTTTACGGGCAGTACTTC.

This clonotype is medium-sized within its sample. V is TRBV24-1 and J is TRBJ2-7; D call uncertain. CDR1 and CDR2 from the germline V gene are KGHDR and SFDVKD. The CDR3 consists of 13 residues. The V end was cut by 4 bases, the J end by 2 bases, with 8 bases between. This CDR3 is CATSDRVTYEQYF. The CDR3 DNA is TGTGCCACCAGTGACCGGGTGACCTACGAGCAGTACTTC.

By share, this clonotype counts as large. The gene calls are TRBV24-1 and TRBJ2-5; TRBD1 aligns across 9 bases. This CDR3 comprises 13 residues. V shed 7 bases and J 4 bases; nucleotides not matched to a gene: 3. The germline V gene encodes CDR1 KGHDR and CDR2 SFDVKD. The CDR3 here is CATSKGQGETQYF. In DNA form, the CDR3 reads TGTGCCACCAGCAAGGGACAGGGAGAGACCCAGTACTTC.

This clonotype is categorized as large. The genes are TRBV12-3 or TRBV12-4 and TRBJ2-7, with D maybe TRBD2 (6 bases). V lost 5 bases and J lost 2, with 13 bases in between. The CDR3 totals 14 residues. CDR3 in DNA: TGTGCCAGCAGTCCCGGGGTAGCGGCCTACGAGCAGTACTTC. It encodes CASSPGVAAYEQYF.

On this clonotype itself: Being one base from a much bigger clone, this may be a read error. The CDR3 bases are TGTGCCAACAGCTCCTTTGGACTAGCGGCCCAAGAGACCCAGTACTTC. This codes for CANSSFGLAAQETQYF. This chain links TRBV9 with TRBJ2-5, with TRBD2 matching over 10 bases. Germline CDR1 is SGDLS and CDR2 is YYNGEE. The CDR3 extends over 16 amino acids.

Details on this clonotype: With a much larger clone just one base away, this may be a read error. Given the absence of the conserved phenylalanine or tryptophan at the CDR3 end, a read error is likely. V and J are TRBV7-2 and TRBJ2-5; D possibly corresponds to TRBD2 (5 bases). Trimming removed 1 base at V and 7 bases at J, with 10 bases between. In germline, CDR1 is SGHTA, CDR2 FQGNSA. The CDR3 is 13 residues long. The CDR3 coding sequence is TGTGCCAGCAGCTTAGGGTACGGAGGGACCCAGTACCTC. This codes for CASSLGYGGTQYL.

Remarks on this clonotype: Since the CDR3 does not end with the conserved phenylalanine or tryptophan, this likely comes from a read error. The rearrangement uses TRBV2 and TRBJ2-5, with D maybe TRBD2 (5 bases). The CDR3 runs 14 residues. Germline-derived CDR1 and CDR2 are SNHLY and FYNNEI. This CDR3 reads CASSEKGRGETQYL. CDR3 nucleotides: TGCGCCAGCAGCGAAAAAGGGCGAGGGGAGACCCAGTACCTC.

Remarks on this clonotype: This sequence may be a read error, since a much larger clone differs from it by one base. The CDR3 carries no conserved terminal phenylalanine or tryptophan, so it likely arises from a read error. The chain is built from TRBV2 and TRBJ2-7; D may be TRBD2 (5 bases). The V gene's germline CDR1 is SNHLY and CDR2 FYNNEI. The CDR3 sequence is 12 residues long. V lost 6 bases and J lost 1, with 7 bases in between. CDR3 coding DNA: TGTGCCAGCAGCGGGGATTCCTACGAGCAGTACTAC. Residues: CASSGDSYEQYY.

Turning to this clonotype: At one boundary the junction diverges from the germline segment, which might be a read error. The rearrangement uses TRBV12-3 or TRBV12-4 and TRBJ2-1; D possibly uses TRBD1 or TRBD2 (5 bases each). The CDR3 is 12 amino acids. CDR3 loop: CASNFRGNEQLF. The CDR3 DNA reads as TGTGCCAGCAATTTCCGGGGCAATGAGCAGCTCTTC.

Remarks on this clonotype: This clone may be a read error of a much larger clone one base away. V is TRBV30 and J is TRBJ1-2, with TRBD1 matching over 9 bases. The germline gives CDR1 GTSNPN, CDR2 SVGIG (reference sequence). This CDR3 has 13 amino acids. CDR3 sequence (DNA): TGTGTCTGGAACAGGGGGCATGGCTATGGCTACACCTTC. Translated, it gives CVWNRGHGYGYTF.

This clonotype is judged medium-sized (0.01 to 0.1%). This rearrangement joins TRBV2 to TRBJ2-3; 14 bases are a match to TRBD2. V was clipped by 6 bases and J by 5 bases; unmatched bases: 4. Germline CDR1 reads SNHLY; CDR2 reads FYNNEI. There are 15 residues in the CDR3. CDR3 residues: CASSAGTSGGDTQYF. As DNA, the CDR3 is TGTGCCAGCAGCGCCGGGACTAGCGGGGGAGATACGCAGTATTTT.